This T cell receptor beta chain was sequenced during a study of blood T cells in healthy people across ages. Overall study findings and caveats: Researchers said unsorted PBMCs prevented a conclusive naive versus antigen-experienced comparison. Shifts in expanded clonotypes may have been confounded by donor CMV status, which was unknown.

Donation came from healthy Caucasian individuals in Russia who were aged 6 to 90. Germline V lookup: CDR1 LGHNA, CDR2 YSLEER. This CDR3 is built from 16 residues. Trimming left V 1 base short and J 7 bases short, with 19 bases between. Next came a second PCR, run for about 7 to 11 cycles, which used a sample-barcoded 5' primer along with a J-beta primer mix. TCRdb re-called the 5' RACE reads through MiXCR, storing one row per CDR3 protein. The data contain some 560,000 distinct CDR3 sequences, 25% to 35% of them singletons. Of note for this clonotype: The antigen is not known.

These data also featured in a second study, about T cells of mothers and their children. This second study says: The analysis detected no persistent microchimeric T cell clones.

This rearrangement joins TRBV4-3 to TRBJ2-5, with a weak D call TRBD2 (6 bases). The receptor's source is a boy younger than 10 in good health. Sample: blood. The DNA for the CDR3 is TGCGCCAGCAGCCAAGGTTATTCAGGGCTCGGGGGGACCCAGTACTTC. Its translation: CASSQGYSGLGGTQYF.